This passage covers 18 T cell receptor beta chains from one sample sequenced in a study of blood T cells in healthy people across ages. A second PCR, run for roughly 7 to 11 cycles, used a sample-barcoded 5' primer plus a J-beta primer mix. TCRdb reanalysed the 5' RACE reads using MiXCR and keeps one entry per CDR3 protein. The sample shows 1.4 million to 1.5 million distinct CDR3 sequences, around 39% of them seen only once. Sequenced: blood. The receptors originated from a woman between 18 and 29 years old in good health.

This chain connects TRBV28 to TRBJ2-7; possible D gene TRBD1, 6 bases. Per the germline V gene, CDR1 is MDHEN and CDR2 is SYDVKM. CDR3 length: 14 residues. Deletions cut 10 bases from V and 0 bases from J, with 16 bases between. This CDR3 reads CATHRDGLSYEQYF. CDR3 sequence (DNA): TGTGCCACCCACAGGGACGGCCTCTCCTACGAGCAGTACTTC. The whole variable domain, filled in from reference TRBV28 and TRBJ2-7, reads DVKVTQSSRYLVKRTGEKVFLECVQDMDHENMFWYRQDPGLGLRLIYFSYDVKMKEKGDIPEGYSVSREKKERFSLILESASTNQTSMYLCATHRDGLSYEQYFGPGTRLTVT.

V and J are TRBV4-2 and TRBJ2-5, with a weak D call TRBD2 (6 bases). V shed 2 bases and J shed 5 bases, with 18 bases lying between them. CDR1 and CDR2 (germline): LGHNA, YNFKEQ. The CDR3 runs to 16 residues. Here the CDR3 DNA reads TGTGCCAGCAGCCAACCCGAGACTATCGGGAGTGAGACCCAGTACTTC. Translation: CASSQPETIGSETQYF.

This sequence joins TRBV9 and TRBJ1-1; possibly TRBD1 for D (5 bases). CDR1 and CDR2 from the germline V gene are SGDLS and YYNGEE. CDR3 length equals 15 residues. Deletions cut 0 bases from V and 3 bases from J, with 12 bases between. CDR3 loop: CASSVEGTGYTEAFF. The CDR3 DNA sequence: TGTGCCAGCAGCGTAGAGGGTACAGGTTACACTGAAGCTTTCTTT.

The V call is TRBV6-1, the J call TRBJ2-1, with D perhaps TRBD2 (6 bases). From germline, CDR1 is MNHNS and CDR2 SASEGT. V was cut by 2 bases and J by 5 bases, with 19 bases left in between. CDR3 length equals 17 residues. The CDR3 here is CASSESGGVGLNNEQFF. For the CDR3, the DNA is TGTGCCAGCAGTGAATCCGGGGGAGTGGGCCTTAACAATGAGCAGTTCTTC.

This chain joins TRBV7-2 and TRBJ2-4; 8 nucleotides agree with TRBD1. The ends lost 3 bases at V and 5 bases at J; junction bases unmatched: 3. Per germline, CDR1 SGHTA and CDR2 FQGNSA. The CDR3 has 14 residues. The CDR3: CASSLDRDQNIQYF. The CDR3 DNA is TGTGCCAGCAGCTTGGACAGGGATCAAAACATTCAGTACTTC.

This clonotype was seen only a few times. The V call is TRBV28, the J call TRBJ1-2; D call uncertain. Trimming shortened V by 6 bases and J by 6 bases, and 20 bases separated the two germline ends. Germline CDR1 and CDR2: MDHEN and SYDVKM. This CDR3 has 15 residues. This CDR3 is CASRTKRAVGNGYTF. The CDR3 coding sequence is TGTGCCAGCAGGACAAAGAGGGCGGTGGGTAATGGCTACACCTTC.

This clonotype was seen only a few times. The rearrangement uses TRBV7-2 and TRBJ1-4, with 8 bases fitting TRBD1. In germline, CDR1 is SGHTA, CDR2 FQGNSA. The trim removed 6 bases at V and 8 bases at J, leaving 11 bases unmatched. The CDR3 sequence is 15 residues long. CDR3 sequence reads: CASRDRGLQEEKLFF. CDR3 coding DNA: TGTGCCAGCAGAGACAGGGGCCTCCAAGAGGAAAAACTGTTTTTT.

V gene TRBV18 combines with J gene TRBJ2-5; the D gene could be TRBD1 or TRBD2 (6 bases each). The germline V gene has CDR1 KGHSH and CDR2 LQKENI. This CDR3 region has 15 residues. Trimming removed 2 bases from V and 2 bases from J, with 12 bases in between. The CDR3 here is CASSPRGALQETQYF. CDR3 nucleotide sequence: TGTGCCAGCTCACCAAGGGGGGCCTTACAAGAGACCCAGTACTTC.

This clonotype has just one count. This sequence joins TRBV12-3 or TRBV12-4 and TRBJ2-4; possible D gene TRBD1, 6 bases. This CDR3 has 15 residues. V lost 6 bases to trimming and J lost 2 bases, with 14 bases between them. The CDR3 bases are TGTGCCAGCAGCCTGATAGGGGGACCCAAAAACATTCAGTACTTC. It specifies CASSLIGGPKNIQYF.

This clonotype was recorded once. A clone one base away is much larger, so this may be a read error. CDR3 nucleotides: TGCAGCGTCGGACAGGCGGGATACAATGAGCAGTACTTC. This encodes CSVGQAGYNEQYF. The rearrangement links TRBV29-1 to TRBJ2-1; maybe TRBD1 (7 bases). The end of the DNA aligns better with TRBJ2-7, so the J call may be wrong. Looked up from germline, CDR1 is SQVTM and CDR2 is ANQGSEA. CDR3 length equals 13 residues.

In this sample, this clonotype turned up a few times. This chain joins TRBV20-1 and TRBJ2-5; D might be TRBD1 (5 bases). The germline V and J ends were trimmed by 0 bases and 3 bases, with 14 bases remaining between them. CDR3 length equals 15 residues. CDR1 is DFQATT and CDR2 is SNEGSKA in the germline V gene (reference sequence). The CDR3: CSAREARGLKETQYF. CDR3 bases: TGCAGTGCTAGAGAGGCTAGGGGCCTGAAAGAGACCCAGTACTTC.

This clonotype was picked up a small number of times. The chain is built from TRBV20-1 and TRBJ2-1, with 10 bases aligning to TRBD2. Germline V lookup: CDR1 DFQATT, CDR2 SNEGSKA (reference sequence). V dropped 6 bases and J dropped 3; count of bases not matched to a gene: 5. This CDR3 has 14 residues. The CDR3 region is CSASAGGYYNEQFF. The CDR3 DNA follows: TGCAGTGCGTCAGCGGGGGGGTACTACAATGAGCAGTTCTTC.

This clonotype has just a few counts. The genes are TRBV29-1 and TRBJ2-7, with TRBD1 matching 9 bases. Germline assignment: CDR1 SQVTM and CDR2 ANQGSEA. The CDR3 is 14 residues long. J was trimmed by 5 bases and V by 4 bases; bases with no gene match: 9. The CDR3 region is CSVVGRRDRDEQYF. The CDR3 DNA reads TGCAGCGTTGTAGGCCGGCGGGACAGGGACGAGCAGTACTTC.

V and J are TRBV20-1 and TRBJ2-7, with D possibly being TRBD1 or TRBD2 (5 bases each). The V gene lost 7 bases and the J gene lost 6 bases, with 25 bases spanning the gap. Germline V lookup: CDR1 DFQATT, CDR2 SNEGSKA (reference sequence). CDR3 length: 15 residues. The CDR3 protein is CSVKRSGRGAREQYF. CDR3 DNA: TGCAGTGTAAAAAGGTCAGGGCGAGGGGCCCGCGAGCAGTACTTC.

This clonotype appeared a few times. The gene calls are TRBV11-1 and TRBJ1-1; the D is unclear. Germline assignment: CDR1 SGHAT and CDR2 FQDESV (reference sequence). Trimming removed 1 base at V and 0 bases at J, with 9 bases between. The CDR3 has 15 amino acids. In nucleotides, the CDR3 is TGTGCCAGCAGCTTAGTCGGAGAATTGAACACTGAAGCTTTCTTT. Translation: CASSLVGELNTEAFF.

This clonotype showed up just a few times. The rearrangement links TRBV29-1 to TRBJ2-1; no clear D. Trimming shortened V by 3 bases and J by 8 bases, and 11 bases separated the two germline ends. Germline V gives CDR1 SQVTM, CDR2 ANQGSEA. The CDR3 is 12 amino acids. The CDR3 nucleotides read TGCAGCGTTGATCACAGTTCGCATGAGCAGTTCTTC. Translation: CSVDHSSHEQFF.

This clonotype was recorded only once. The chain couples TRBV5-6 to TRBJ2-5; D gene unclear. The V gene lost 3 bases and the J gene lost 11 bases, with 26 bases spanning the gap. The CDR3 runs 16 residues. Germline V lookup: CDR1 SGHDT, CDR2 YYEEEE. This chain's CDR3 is CASSSSSLGGLNEQYF. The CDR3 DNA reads TGTGCCAGCAGCTCCTCTAGTTTGGGTGGATTGAATGAGCAGTACTTC.

The CDR3: CAISRDRVAANYGYTF. The CDR3 DNA is TGTGCCATCAGCCGGGACCGCGTTGCAGCTAACTATGGCTACACCTTC. The chain employs TRBV10-3 and TRBJ1-2, with TRBD1 as a possible D gene (5 bases). Per the germline V gene, CDR1 is ENHRY and CDR2 is SYGVKD. The CDR3 length is 16 residues. V was shortened by 6 bases and J by 0 bases, with 17 bases between the two germline ends.